This is a list of T cell receptor beta chains from one sample in a study of T cell repertoires in cytomegalovirus infection. TCRdb re-called the reads through MiXCR, storing one row per CDR3 protein. Among about 740,000 distinct CDR3 sequences, approximately 40% were seen once, and the ten largest hold around 2.8%. The source material was PBMCs. The origin of the receptors is a human donor in good health (CMV status not recorded). Some clones in this sample may be carry-over from other donors' samples. Both conserved end residues are part of each CDR3. A D gene is named only where the DNA matches it firmly.

j_gene: TRBJ2-5; v_gene: TRBV29-1; d_gene: .; CDR3aa: CSKGYQETQYF
j_gene: TRBJ1-2; v_gene: TRBV28; d_gene: TRBD1; CDR3aa: CASRYTGGGVYGYTF
j_gene: TRBJ2-3; v_gene: TRBV28; d_gene: TRBD1; CDR3aa: CASSLGTEITDTQYF
j_gene: TRBJ1-1; v_gene: TRBV12-3/TRBV12-4; d_gene: .; CDR3aa: CASGGQLNTEAFF
j_gene: TRBJ1-2; v_gene: TRBV19; d_gene: .; CDR3aa: CASSMPRGPQSSYGYTF
j_gene: TRBJ2-2; v_gene: TRBV5-5; d_gene: .; CDR3aa: CASSLTLTGSHSPGELFF
j_gene: TRBJ1-1; v_gene: TRBV19; d_gene: .; CDR3aa: CASRIPSTGWTEAFF
j_gene: TRBJ1-6; v_gene: TRBV19; d_gene: .; CDR3aa: CASSPGEIHNSPLHF
j_gene: TRBJ1-6; v_gene: TRBV2; d_gene: .; CDR3aa: CASTGRAQNSPLHF
j_gene: TRBJ2-7; v_gene: TRBV28; d_gene: .; CDR3aa: CASSSFGIHPDF
j_gene: TRBJ2-4; v_gene: TRBV7-2; d_gene: TRBD2; CDR3aa: CASSPRTSVNSKNIQYF
j_gene: TRBJ1-5; v_gene: TRBV7-9; d_gene: .; CDR3aa: CASSLGEINQPQHF
j_gene: TRBJ2-3; v_gene: TRBV7-8; d_gene: .; CDR3aa: CASSARVDTQYF
j_gene: TRBJ2-3; v_gene: TRBV28; d_gene: .; CDR3aa: CASSQIPDTQYF
j_gene: TRBJ1-4; v_gene: TRBV19; d_gene: .; CDR3aa: CASKEVGVTHEKLFF
j_gene: TRBJ2-1; v_gene: TRBV19; d_gene: .; CDR3aa: CASSIGVGREQFF
j_gene: TRBJ2-6; v_gene: TRBV27; d_gene: TRBD2; CDR3aa: CASSLAGGGGANVLTF
j_gene: TRBJ2-7; v_gene: TRBV5-6; d_gene: .; CDR3aa: CASSFKPDEQYF
j_gene: TRBJ1-2; v_gene: TRBV20-1; d_gene: .; CDR3aa: CAVPNYVYTF
j_gene: TRBJ1-1; v_gene: TRBV7-6; d_gene: TRBD1; CDR3aa: CASSLEGGTPVTEAFF
j_gene: TRBJ2-1; v_gene: TRBV28; d_gene: TRBD1; CDR3aa: CASSPGGIKSNEQFF
j_gene: TRBJ1-3; v_gene: TRBV10-3; d_gene: .; CDR3aa: CAIQGVSGNTIYF
j_gene: TRBJ2-2; v_gene: TRBV6-8; d_gene: .; CDR3aa: CASSYYPQPIWPGELFF
j_gene: TRBJ1-5; v_gene: TRBV7-9; d_gene: .; CDR3aa: CASSLRDGNQPQHF
j_gene: TRBJ2-5; v_gene: TRBV4-1; d_gene: TRBD1; CDR3aa: CASSQRPGQRIQETQYF
j_gene: TRBJ1-5; v_gene: TRBV18; d_gene: .; CDR3aa: CASSPPVKGGQPQHF
j_gene: TRBJ1-2; v_gene: TRBV7-9; d_gene: .; CDR3aa: CASSSVQVNYGYTF
j_gene: TRBJ2-5; v_gene: TRBV27; d_gene: .; CDR3aa: CASSGTVEGETQYF
j_gene: TRBJ2-1; v_gene: TRBV11-2; d_gene: .; CDR3aa: CASSPWELSEQFF
j_gene: TRBJ2-2; v_gene: TRBV11-2; d_gene: TRBD1; CDR3aa: CASSPHPGQGNWNTGELFF
j_gene: TRBJ2-5; v_gene: TRBV7-6; d_gene: .; CDR3aa: CASSAKLSSAQETQYF
j_gene: TRBJ2-2; v_gene: TRBV7-9; d_gene: .; CDR3aa: CASVWTSTTGELFF
j_gene: TRBJ1-5; v_gene: TRBV28; d_gene: .; CDR3aa: CASSSPDSLGQPQHF
j_gene: TRBJ2-3; v_gene: TRBV11-2; d_gene: .; CDR3aa: CASRRPGRARTDTQYF
j_gene: TRBJ1-4; v_gene: TRBV7-2; d_gene: .; CDR3aa: CASSLDGTRNEKLFF
j_gene: TRBJ1-4; v_gene: TRBV18; d_gene: TRBD1; CDR3aa: CASSPRDRAEKLFF
j_gene: TRBJ1-4; v_gene: TRBV6-5; d_gene: .; CDR3aa: CASRPYGSEGEKLFF
j_gene: TRBJ1-1; v_gene: TRBV19; d_gene: TRBD1; CDR3aa: CASSEWDREWGTEAFF
j_gene: TRBJ2-7; v_gene: TRBV30; d_gene: .; CDR3aa: CAWSVTVDEQYF
j_gene: TRBJ1-2; v_gene: TRBV5-1; d_gene: .; CDR3aa: CASSSARHYGYTF
j_gene: TRBJ2-2; v_gene: TRBV6-5; d_gene: .; CDR3aa: CASSYQTVMKRELFF
j_gene: TRBJ2-7; v_gene: TRBV12-3/TRBV12-4; d_gene: .; CDR3aa: CASSLGGMGGLNYEQYF
j_gene: TRBJ2-7; v_gene: TRBV5-8; d_gene: TRBD2; CDR3aa: CASSLVGTSGPREQYF
j_gene: TRBJ1-5; v_gene: TRBV11-1; d_gene: .; CDR3aa: CASSSGPGDQPQHF
j_gene: TRBJ1-1; v_gene: TRBV7-2; d_gene: .; CDR3aa: CASSLGAENTEAFF
j_gene: TRBJ2-1; v_gene: TRBV7-9; d_gene: .; CDR3aa: CASSSPSSGPYNEQFF
j_gene: TRBJ2-3; v_gene: TRBV10-2; d_gene: .; CDR3aa: CASSEYLADTQYF
j_gene: TRBJ2-2; v_gene: TRBV11-1; d_gene: TRBD1; CDR3aa: CASSLRQGASGELFF
j_gene: TRBJ1-6; v_gene: TRBV4-1; d_gene: .; CDR3aa: CASSQGPTRGTPLHF
j_gene: TRBJ1-4; v_gene: TRBV5-1; d_gene: .; CDR3aa: CASSFEGSGEKLFF
j_gene: TRBJ1-5; v_gene: TRBV7-8; d_gene: TRBD1; CDR3aa: CASSLESSGGGNQPQHF
j_gene: TRBJ2-7; v_gene: TRBV10-3; d_gene: .; CDR3aa: CAISDLAGTAGSYEQYF
j_gene: TRBJ2-3; v_gene: TRBV29-1; d_gene: TRBD2; CDR3aa: CSVGLAGDVTQYF
j_gene: TRBJ2-1; v_gene: TRBV23-1; d_gene: .; CDR3aa: CASSQWHGDNEQFF
j_gene: TRBJ2-6; v_gene: TRBV5-6; d_gene: .; CDR3aa: CASSLFRGARAGANVLTF
j_gene: TRBJ1-3; v_gene: TRBV2; d_gene: .; CDR3aa: CASSPRSGPNRNTIYF
j_gene: TRBJ2-5; v_gene: TRBV6-6; d_gene: .; CDR3aa: CASSSSSAEGGTQYF
j_gene: TRBJ1-5; v_gene: TRBV4-1; d_gene: .; CDR3aa: CASSQEKETDYSNQPQHF
j_gene: TRBJ1-4; v_gene: TRBV4-2; d_gene: .; CDR3aa: CASSQEGRGFAEKLFF
j_gene: TRBJ2-3; v_gene: TRBV20-1; d_gene: TRBD2; CDR3aa: CSASSGTIIKMRADTQYF